The 21 T cell receptor beta chains reported below all come from one sample, sequenced in a study of T cells after yellow fever vaccination. Using its own MiXCR run on the 5' RACE reads, TCRdb lists one record per CDR3 protein. The data show some 500,000 distinct CDR3 sequences, with around an eighth seen just once and roughly 13% held by the top ten. The sequencing used PBMCs, collected on the day of the yellow fever booster vaccination. All receptors come from a man between 25 and 39 years old who received the YFV17D yellow fever vaccine.

This clonotype has more than one count but fewer than ten. V usage is TRBV20-1 and J usage is TRBJ2-7; unclear D gene. V was cut by 5 bases and J by 2 bases, with 10 bases left in between. In germline, CDR1 is DFQATT, CDR2 SNEGSKA (reference sequence). The CDR3 is 12 residues long. This chain's CDR3 is CSALPNTYEQYF. CDR3 in DNA: TGCAGTGCTCTCCCTAATACCTACGAGCAGTACTTC.

Only a few counts were recorded for this clonotype. The chain is built from TRBV21-1 and TRBJ2-1; no check of the table's D call, TRBD2, against the DNA was made. TRBV21-1 is designated a pseudogene. The CDR3 runs 17 residues. CDR3 amino acids: CASSKGLAGESYNEQFF. The CDR3 DNA sequence: TGTGCCAGCAGCAAGGGACTAGCGGGAGAGTCCTACAATGAGCAGTTCTTC.

The rearrangement joins TRBV28 to TRBJ2-4; 12 positions match TRBD2. V shed 6 bases, J shed 6 bases, and the junction held 9 bases outside the gene matches. Germline V gives CDR1 MDHEN, CDR2 SYDVKM. The CDR3 is 16 amino acids. CDR3 DNA: TGTGCCAGCAGGGTCTGGTCTAGCGGGAGGGCAAACATTCAGTACTTC. This codes for CASRVWSSGRANIQYF.

In its sample, this clonotype was seen a few times. The rearrangement links TRBV7-6 to TRBJ1-1; TRBD1 agrees at 9 bases. CDR1 and CDR2 from the germline V gene are SGHVS and FNYEAQ. This CDR3 spans 15 amino acids. J lost 5 bases, V lost 1 base, and 5 bases had no gene match. CDR3 coding DNA: TGTGCCAGCAGCTTAGAGGACAGGGGTCAGACTGAAGCTTTCTTT. Translating gives CASSLEDRGQTEAFF.

This clonotype was observed a handful of times. V gene TRBV12-5 combines with J gene TRBJ2-5; D is unresolved. CDR1 and CDR2 from the germline V gene are LGHNT and FRNRAP. V shed 4 bases and J shed 5 bases, with 8 bases lying between them. The CDR3 sequence is 12 residues long. The CDR3 nucleotides are TGTGCTAGTGGTTCCACCACTGAGACCCAGTACTTC. This sequence encodes CASGSTTETQYF. Supplemented by reference TRBV12-5 and TRBJ2-5, the full variable domain reads DARVTQTPRHKVTEMGQEVTMRCQPILGHNTVFWYRQTMMQGLELLAYFRNRAPLDDSGMPKDRFSAEMPDATLATLKIQPSEPRDSAVYFCASGSTTETQYFGPGTRLLVL.

V and J are TRBV5-1 and TRBJ1-1; 9 nucleotides align to TRBD1. This CDR3 spans 15 amino acids. V lost 3 bases, J lost 0 bases, and 3 bases stayed unmatched. CDR1 and CDR2 (germline): SGHRS, YFSETQ. This CDR3 is CASSWGDRVNTEAFF. The CDR3 region has the DNA TGCGCCAGCAGCTGGGGGGACAGGGTGAACACTGAAGCTTTCTTT. The entire variable domain, with the rest obtained from reference TRBV5-1 and TRBJ1-1, is as follows: KAGVTQTPRYLIKTRGQQVTLSCSPISGHRSVSWYQQTPGQGLQFLFEYFSETQRNKGNFPGRFSGRQFSNSRSEMNVSTLELGDSALYLCASSWGDRVNTEAFFGQGTRLTVV.

In this sample, this clonotype turned up a few times. The CDR3 spells CASSQPDRRTEAFF. The CDR3, as DNA: TGTGCCAGCAGCCAACCGGACAGGCGAACTGAAGCTTTCTTT. This chain joins TRBV3-1 and TRBJ1-1; 7 positions match TRBD1. V gave up 2 bases and J gave up 5 bases; unmatched junction bases: 5. The germline V gene encodes CDR1 LGHDT and CDR2 YNNKEL (reference sequence). This CDR3 is built from 14 residues.

The chain employs TRBV10-3 and TRBJ1-4; D remains unclear. Germline-derived CDR1 and CDR2 are ENHRY and SYGVKD. The CDR3 is 14 residues long. V lost 4 bases and J 7 bases, leaving 13 bases between the germline ends. The CDR3 here is CAISGRAEGEKLFF. The CDR3 nucleotides are TGTGCCATCAGTGGACGAGCAGAGGGTGAAAAACTGTTTTTT.

The rearrangement uses TRBV7-8 and TRBJ2-7; D perhaps matches TRBD2 (5 bases). This CDR3 spans 15 amino acids. Germline loops: CDR1 SGHVS, CDR2 FQNEAQ. V lost 1 base to trimming and J lost 0 bases, with 10 bases between them. DNA for the CDR3: TGTGCCAGCAGCTTAGTGGAGGCCCGCTCCTACGAGCAGTACTTC. This encodes CASSLVEARSYEQYF.

This clonotype was seen repeatedly, ten times or more. The rearrangement joins TRBV11-2 to TRBJ2-3, with 9 bases identical to TRBD2. J was trimmed by 2 bases and V by 0 bases; bases with no gene match: 6. Germline V gene data show CDR1 as SGHAT and CDR2 as FQNNGV. CDR3 length equals 17 residues. In DNA, the CDR3 is TGTGCCAGCAGCTTAGATATGCTAGCGGGATACACAGATACGCAGTATTTT. Translation: CASSLDMLAGYTDTQYF. Supplemented by reference TRBV11-2 and TRBJ2-3, the full variable domain reads EAGVAQSPRYKIIEKRQSVAFWCNPISGHATLYWYQQILGQGPKLLIQFQNNGVVDDSQLPKDRFSAERLKGVDSTLKIQPAKLEDSAVYLCASSLDMLAGYTDTQYFGPGTRLTVL.

The V gene is TRBV5-1, the J gene TRBJ2-3; TRBD2 is a possible D gene (6 bases). This CDR3 has 15 amino acids. The V gene's germline CDR1 is SGHRS and CDR2 YFSETQ. V was pared by 0 bases and J by 8 bases, with 16 bases between. CDR3 coding DNA: TGCGCCAGCAGCTTGGGAGACGGAGGGTCTGGTACGCAGTATTTT. This sequence encodes CASSLGDGGSGTQYF.

DNA of the CDR3: TGTGCCAGCTCTTCGCGACAGGGTAGCTACGAGCAGTACTTC. Translating it yields CASSSRQGSYEQYF. The rearrangement links TRBV18 to TRBJ2-7, with TRBD1 identical over 7 bases. With V trimmed by 6 bases and J by 3 bases, 8 bases remained unmatched. The germline gives CDR1 KGHSH, CDR2 LQKENI. The CDR3 has 14 amino acids.

This clonotype has more than one count but fewer than ten. The gene calls are TRBV10-3 and TRBJ2-5; 10 bases are shared with TRBD1. The CDR3 sequence is 14 residues long. Germline V lookup: CDR1 ENHRY, CDR2 SYGVKD. Trimming cost V 6 bases and J 5 bases; bases outside gene matches: 6. The CDR3 coding sequence is TGTGCCATCAGCCGGGACAGGGGAGGTGAGACCCAGTACTTC. Translation: CAISRDRGGETQYF.

This clonotype was observed a few times. The chain joins TRBV5-5 to TRBJ2-1; 8 nucleotides align to TRBD2. Germline V gene data show CDR1 as SGHKS and CDR2 as YYEKEE (reference sequence). This CDR3 region has 16 residues. Trimming cost V 1 base and J 2 bases; bases outside gene matches: 5. The CDR3 loop is CASSLRAGVAYNEQFF. CDR3 nucleotides: TGTGCCAGCAGCTTGAGAGCGGGAGTCGCCTACAATGAGCAGTTCTTC.

The rearrangement uses TRBV20-1 and TRBJ2-3, with D tentatively TRBD1 or TRBD2 (5 bases each). CDR1 and CDR2 (germline): DFQATT, SNEGSKA (reference sequence). The ends were cut back, 2 bases at V and 4 bases at J, with 13 bases in the middle. This CDR3 has 14 amino acids. Here the CDR3 DNA reads TGCAGTGCTAGACCCCGTCTGGGGGCAGATACGCAGTATTTT. Amino acids: CSARPRLGADTQYF.

This clonotype came up many times. This sequence joins TRBV5-1 and TRBJ2-3, with TRBD1 matching 8 bases. Losses at the gene ends were 0 bases for V and 6 bases for J; bases not matched to a gene: 3. CDR3 length equals 14 residues. Germline V CDR1 and CDR2: SGHRS, YFSETQ. The CDR3 nucleotides are TGCGCCAGCAGCTTGGGACAGGGGCGGGATACGCAGTATTTT. This gives the protein CASSLGQGRDTQYF. Full variable domain (rest looked up from reference TRBV5-1 and TRBJ2-3): KAGVTQTPRYLIKTRGQQVTLSCSPISGHRSVSWYQQTPGQGLQFLFEYFSETQRNKGNFPGRFSGRQFSNSRSEMNVSTLELGDSALYLCASSLGQGRDTQYFGPGTRLTVL.

This clonotype occurred a few times. The chain carries TRBV4-2 and TRBJ2-1; a weak D match, TRBD2 (7 bases). Trimming cost V 2 bases and J 7 bases, with 15 bases left between them. There are 15 residues in the CDR3. CDR1 LGHNA and CDR2 YNFKEQ come from the germline V gene. CDR3 DNA sequence: TGTGCCAGCAGCCAAAAGGGGGGGGCCCCGAATGAGCAGTTCTTC. Protein sequence: CASSQKGGAPNEQFF.

This clonotype has more than one count but fewer than ten. This rearrangement joins TRBV6-1 to TRBJ2-5, with 8 bases fitting TRBD2. Looked up from germline, CDR1 is MNHNS and CDR2 is SASEGT. Unmatched junction bases numbered 11, after V lost 6 bases and J lost 5 bases. The CDR3 length is 15 residues. CDR3 sequence reads: CASRITSGVRETQYF. CDR3 nucleotides: TGTGCCAGCAGGATCACTAGCGGAGTACGGGAGACCCAGTACTTC.

V and J are TRBV29-1 and TRBJ2-6, with D hard to call. CDR3 length: 14 residues. Germline assignment: CDR1 SQVTM and CDR2 ANQGSEA. V shed 4 bases and J shed 0 bases, with 7 bases lying between them. The CDR3 sequence: CSVGPLSGANVLTF. CDR3 nucleotides: TGCAGCGTTGGGCCCCTCTCTGGGGCCAACGTCCTGACTTTC.

The chain recombines TRBV7-9 with TRBJ2-5; 7 nucleotides line up with TRBD2. Looked up from germline, CDR1 is SEHNR and CDR2 is FQNEAQ (reference sequence). The CDR3 is 14 amino acids. V dropped 4 bases and J dropped 2; count of bases not matched to a gene: 4. CDR3 nucleotides: TGTGCCAGCAGCTGGAGACTAGCTCAAGAGACCCAGTACTTC. It encodes CASSWRLAQETQYF.

The chain carries TRBV12-3 or TRBV12-4 and TRBJ1-5; D may be TRBD1 (6 bases). The V and J ends lost 8 bases and 9 bases respectively, with 23 bases between them. This CDR3 contains 15 residues. CDR3 amino acids: CASGETGRTLGPQHF. In nucleotides, the CDR3 is TGTGCCAGCGGGGAAACAGGGAGGACTTTAGGGCCCCAGCATTTT.